Sequencing of this T cell receptor (beta chain) was carried out in a study of blood T cell repertoires in COVID-19. For the study at large: COVID-19 samples from acute and convalescent phases originated in the United States, Italy and Spain. From T cells, B-cell-depleted T cells, or PBMCs came the material, which was cDNA or gDNA.

Authors' processing steps: Amplification of reference gene primers was used by the study to estimate nucleated cell counts. Generated by immunoSEQ multiplex PCR, the TCRdb table keeps only in-frame clones and is missing some. That table is the source of V, J and clone size, and D and trimming were worked out from the DNA. The profile covers some 170,000 clones, with about 81% appearing a single time and approximately 11% taken by the ten largest. The length of the CDR3 is 15 residues. Germline lookup yields CDR1 SEHNR and CDR2 FQNEAQ (reference sequence). The V end lost 4 bases, the J end lost 4 bases, and 14 bases lay between the germline ends.

Sequencing was done on a sample of peripheral blood. This sequence joins TRBV7-9 and TRBJ2-1; a weak D match, TRBD1 (6 bases). This sequence was found in a human donor in a cohort sampled during active COVID-19. CDR3 in amino acids: CASSSTGTLYNEQFF. The CDR3 DNA sequence: TGTGCCAGCAGCTCCACCGGGACACTATACAATGAGCAGTTCTTC.